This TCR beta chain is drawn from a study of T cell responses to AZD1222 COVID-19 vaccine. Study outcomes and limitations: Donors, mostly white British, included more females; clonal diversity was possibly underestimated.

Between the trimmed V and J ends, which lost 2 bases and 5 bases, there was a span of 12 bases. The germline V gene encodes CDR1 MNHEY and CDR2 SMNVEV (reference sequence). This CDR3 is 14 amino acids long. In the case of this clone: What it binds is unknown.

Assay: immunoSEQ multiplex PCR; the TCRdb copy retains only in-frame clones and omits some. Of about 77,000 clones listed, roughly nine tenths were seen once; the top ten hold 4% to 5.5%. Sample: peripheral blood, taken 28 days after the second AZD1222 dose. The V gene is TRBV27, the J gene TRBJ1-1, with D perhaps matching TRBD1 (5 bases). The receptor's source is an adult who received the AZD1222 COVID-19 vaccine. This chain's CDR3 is CASSLVRGGTEAFF. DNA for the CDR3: TGTGCCAGCAGTTTAGTTAGGGGTGGTACTGAAGCTTTCTTT.